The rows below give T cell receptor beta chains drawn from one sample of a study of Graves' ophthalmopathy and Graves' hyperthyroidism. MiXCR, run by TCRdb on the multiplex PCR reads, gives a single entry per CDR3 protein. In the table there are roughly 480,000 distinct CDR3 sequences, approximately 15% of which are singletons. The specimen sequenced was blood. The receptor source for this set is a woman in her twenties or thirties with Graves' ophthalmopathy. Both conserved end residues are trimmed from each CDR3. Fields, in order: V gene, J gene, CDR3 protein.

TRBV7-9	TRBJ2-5	ASSSNRLAGQETQY
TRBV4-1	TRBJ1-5	ASSLRHSSVNQPQH
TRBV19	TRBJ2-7	ASSILRGPYEQY
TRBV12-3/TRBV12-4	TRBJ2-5	ASSLLAGGPSETQY
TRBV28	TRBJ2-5	ASSFGNREQETQY
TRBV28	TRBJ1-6	ASRGQSSYNSPLH
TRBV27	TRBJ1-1	ASSLSRVNTEAF
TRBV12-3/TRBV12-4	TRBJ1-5	ASSSSRLNSNQPQH
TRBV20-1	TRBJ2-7	SATGAPYEQY
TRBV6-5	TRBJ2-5	ASSYSTGVETQY
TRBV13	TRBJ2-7	ASSTGTVSEQY
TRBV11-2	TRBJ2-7	ASSLNGDEQY
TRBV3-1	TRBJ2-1	ASSQDHSYNEQF
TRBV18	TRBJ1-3	ASSHGQGAGNTIY
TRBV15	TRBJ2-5	ATSRVGGEETQY
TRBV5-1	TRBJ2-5	ASSLGGGEETQY
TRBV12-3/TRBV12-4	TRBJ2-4	ASSFGGAKNIQY
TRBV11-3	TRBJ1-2	ASSLAFGAAYGYT
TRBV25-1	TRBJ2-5	ARGAVGTSGIQETQY
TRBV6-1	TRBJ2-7	ASKSARAFSSYDQY
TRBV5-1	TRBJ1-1	ASSSQGLHTEAF
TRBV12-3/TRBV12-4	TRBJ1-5	ASSLALGGYQPQH
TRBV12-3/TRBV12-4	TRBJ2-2	ASSFMRGDTGELF
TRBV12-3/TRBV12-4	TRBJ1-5	ASTPSWGAQPQH
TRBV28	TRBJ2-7	ASRERTGAVFKQY
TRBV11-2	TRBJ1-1	ASSLDGRTAGKDTEAF
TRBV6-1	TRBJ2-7	ASSENSGSSYEQY
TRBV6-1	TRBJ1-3	ASSGTPSSGNTIY
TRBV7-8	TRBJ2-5	ASSLVSGSQY
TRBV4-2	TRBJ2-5	ASSLRTTGLAVSETQY
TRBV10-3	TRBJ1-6	AIGQGTNSPLH
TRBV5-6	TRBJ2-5	ASSLELAGGTPETQY
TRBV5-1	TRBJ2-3	ASSLLPGQGTDTQY
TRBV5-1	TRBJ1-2	ASSPKTGVPDGYT
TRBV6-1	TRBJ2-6	ASSETTGSGANVLT
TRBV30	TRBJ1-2	AWSTGFYYGYT
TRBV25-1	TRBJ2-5	ASSERGLGPETQY
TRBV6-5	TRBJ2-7	ASSYTGTAGNQY
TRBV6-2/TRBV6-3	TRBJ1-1	ASSYSTEGGNTEAF
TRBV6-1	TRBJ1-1	ASSVGVTEAF
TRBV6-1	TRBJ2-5	ASSKAGLETQY
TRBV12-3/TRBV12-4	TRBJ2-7	ASSKTGFPYEQY
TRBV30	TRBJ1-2	ACESTGLGYT
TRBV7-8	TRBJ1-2	ASSRRTGVYGYT
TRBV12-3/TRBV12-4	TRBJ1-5	ASTDSNQPQH
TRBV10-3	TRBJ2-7	AISGRGLIDEQY
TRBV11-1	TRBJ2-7	ASSREPTGFRDEQY
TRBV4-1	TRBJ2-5	ASSQQTGVWTQY
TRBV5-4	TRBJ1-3	ASSLKGRGNTIY
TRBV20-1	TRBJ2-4	SARDVIAGLAKNIQY
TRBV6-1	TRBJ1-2	ASRDTPYGYT
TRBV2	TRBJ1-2	ASSVRDRTPSLVNYGYT
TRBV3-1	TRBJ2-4	ASSQEPAKNIQY
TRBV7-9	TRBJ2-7	ASSQPLAEHSYEQY
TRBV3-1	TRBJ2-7	ASSQGYWEQY